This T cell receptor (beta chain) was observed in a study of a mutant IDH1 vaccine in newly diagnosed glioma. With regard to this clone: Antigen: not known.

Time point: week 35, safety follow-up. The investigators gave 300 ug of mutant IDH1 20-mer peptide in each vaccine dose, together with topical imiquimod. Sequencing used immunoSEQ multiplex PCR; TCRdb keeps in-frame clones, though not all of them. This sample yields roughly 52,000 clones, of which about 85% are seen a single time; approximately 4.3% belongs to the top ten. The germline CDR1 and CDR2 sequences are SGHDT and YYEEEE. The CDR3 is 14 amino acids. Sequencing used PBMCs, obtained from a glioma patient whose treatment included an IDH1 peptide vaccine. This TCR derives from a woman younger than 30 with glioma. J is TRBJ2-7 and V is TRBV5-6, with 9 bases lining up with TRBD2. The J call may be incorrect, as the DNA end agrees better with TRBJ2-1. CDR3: CASRYSGGTYEQFF. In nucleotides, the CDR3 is TGTGCCAGCAGATATAGCGGGGGAACCTACGAGCAGTTCTTC.